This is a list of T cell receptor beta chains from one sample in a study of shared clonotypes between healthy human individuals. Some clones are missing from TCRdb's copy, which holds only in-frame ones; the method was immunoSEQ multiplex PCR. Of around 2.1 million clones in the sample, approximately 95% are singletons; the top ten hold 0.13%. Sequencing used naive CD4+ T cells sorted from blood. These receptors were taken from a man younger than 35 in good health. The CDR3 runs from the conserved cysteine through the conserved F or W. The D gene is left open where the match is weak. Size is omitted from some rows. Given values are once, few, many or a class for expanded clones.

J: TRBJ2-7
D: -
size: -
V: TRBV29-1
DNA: TGCAGCGTTGACCGGGACCGATCCTACGAGCAGTACTTC
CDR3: CSVDRDRSYEQYF

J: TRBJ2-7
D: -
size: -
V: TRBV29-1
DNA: TGCAGCGTTGAAGGTAGCGGCTCCTACGAGCAGTACTTC
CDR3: CSVEGSGSYEQYF

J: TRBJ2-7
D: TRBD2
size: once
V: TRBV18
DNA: TGTGCCAGCTCACCAAATAAGTGGGAGGGCCTCGACGAGCAGTACTTC
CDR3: CASSPNKWEGLDEQYF

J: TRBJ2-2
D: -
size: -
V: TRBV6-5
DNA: TGTGCCAGCAGTCCTTCGGGGAACACCGGGGAGCTGTTTTTT
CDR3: CASSPSGNTGELFF

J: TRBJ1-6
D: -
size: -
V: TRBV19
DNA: TGTGCCAGTAGTATCTATCCTTCACCCCTCCACTTT
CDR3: CASSIYPSPLHF

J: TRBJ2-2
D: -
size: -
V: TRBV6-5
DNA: TGTGCCAGCAGAGGGGCCCCACCTAAGGACGGGGAGCTGTTTTTT
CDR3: CASRGAPPKDGELFF

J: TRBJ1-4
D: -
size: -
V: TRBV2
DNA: TGTGCCAGCGGGCCAGGGAAGGATGAAAAACTGTTTTTT
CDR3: CASGPGKDEKLFF

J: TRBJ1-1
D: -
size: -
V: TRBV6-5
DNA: TGTGCCAGCCACCGGGCCCTGAGCACTGAAGCTTTCTTT
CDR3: CASHRALSTEAFF

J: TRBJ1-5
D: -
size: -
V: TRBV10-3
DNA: TGTGCCATCAGTCAGGACAGTCCGAATAGCAATCAGCCCCAGCATTTT
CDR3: CAISQDSPNSNQPQHF

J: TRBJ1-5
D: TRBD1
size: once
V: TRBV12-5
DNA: TGTGCTAGTGGCCCATCCGGACAGGGGAATCAGCCCCAGCATTTT
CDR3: CASGPSGQGNQPQHF

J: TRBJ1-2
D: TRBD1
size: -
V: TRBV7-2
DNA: TGTGCCAGCAGCTTCTACCATGGACAGGGTAACGGCTACACCTTC
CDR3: CASSFYHGQGNGYTF

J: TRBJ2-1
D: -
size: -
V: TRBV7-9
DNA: TGTGCCAGCAGCTTGACAGGAGATTACAATGAGCAGTTCTTC
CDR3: CASSLTGDYNEQFF

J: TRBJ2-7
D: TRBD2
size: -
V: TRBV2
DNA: TGTGCCAGCAGGGCGGGGGGTGAGCAGTACTTC
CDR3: CASRAGGEQYF

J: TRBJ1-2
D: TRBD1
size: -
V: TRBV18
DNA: TGTGCCAGCTCACCACCCGACAGGGTTGGCTACACCTTC
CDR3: CASSPPDRVGYTF

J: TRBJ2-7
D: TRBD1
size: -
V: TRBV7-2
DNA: TGTGCCAGCAGCGCCCCCGGACAGGGCTACGAGCAGTACTTC
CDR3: CASSAPGQGYEQYF

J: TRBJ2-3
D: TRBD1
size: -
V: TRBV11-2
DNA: TGTGCCAGCAGCCAACAGGGGCCAGATACGCAGTATTTT
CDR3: CASSQQGPDTQYF

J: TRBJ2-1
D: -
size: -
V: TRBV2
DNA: TGTGCCAGCAGTGGTAGCTTGTGGGAGTTCTTC
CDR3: CASSGSLWEFF

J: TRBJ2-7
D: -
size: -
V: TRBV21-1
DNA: TGTGCCAGCAGCAAAGATTCACGGGGCCGCGGATCCTACGAGCAGTACTTC
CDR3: CASSKDSRGRGSYEQYF

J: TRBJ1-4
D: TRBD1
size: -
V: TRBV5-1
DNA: TGCGCCAGCAGCTCTACCGGGACAGGGGCCACCAAAGCAACTAATGAAAAACTGTTTTTT
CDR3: CASSSTGTGATKATNEKLFF

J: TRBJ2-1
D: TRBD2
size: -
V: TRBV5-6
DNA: TGTGCCAGCAGCAAACAGCGGGGTGACTCCTACAATGAGCAGTTCTTC
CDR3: CASSKQRGDSYNEQFF

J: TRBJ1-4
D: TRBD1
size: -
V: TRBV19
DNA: TGTGCCAGTAGTGCGGCGACAGGGGGAATTGAAAAACTGTTTTTT
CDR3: CASSAATGGIEKLFF

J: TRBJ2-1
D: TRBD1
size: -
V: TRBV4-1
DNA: TGCGCCAGCAGCCAAGGCGGACAGGCCTTCAATGAGCAGTTCTTC
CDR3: CASSQGGQAFNEQFF

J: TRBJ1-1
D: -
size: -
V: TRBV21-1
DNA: TGTGCCCCGAAGAAGCAGAAAGGGACTAACGAACAGAACACTGAAGCTTTCTTT
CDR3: CAPKKQKGTNEQNTEAFF

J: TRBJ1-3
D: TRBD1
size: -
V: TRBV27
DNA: TGTGCCAGCAGTTTAACAGGGGCGAGGAACACCATATATTTT
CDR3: CASSLTGARNTIYF

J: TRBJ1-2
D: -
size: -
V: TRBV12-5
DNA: TGTGCTAGTGGCCCCGGGCAGGGTAGAGATGGCTACACCTTC
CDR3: CASGPGQGRDGYTF

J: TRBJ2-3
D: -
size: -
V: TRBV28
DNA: TGTGCCAGCAGTTTCGGACGACCTCTCACAGATACGCAGTATTTT
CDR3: CASSFGRPLTDTQYF

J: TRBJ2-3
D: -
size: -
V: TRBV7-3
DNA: TGTGCCAGCAGCTTAGGGGGCGGGGCGGGACTTAGTACGCAGTATTTT
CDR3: CASSLGGGAGLSTQYF

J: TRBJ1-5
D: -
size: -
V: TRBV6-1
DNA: TGTGCCAGCAGCCCAGGGGCCGGCAATCAGCCCCAGCATTTT
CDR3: CASSPGAGNQPQHF

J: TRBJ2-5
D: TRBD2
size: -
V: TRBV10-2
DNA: TGCGCCAGCAGTAGGACTAGCGGGGAGGGGGTAGAGACCCAGTACTTC
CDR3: CASSRTSGEGVETQYF

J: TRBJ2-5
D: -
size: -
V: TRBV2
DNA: TGTGCCAGCAGACCCGAGCAGGGACTGGTTTGGGAGACCCAGTACTTC
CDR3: CASRPEQGLVWETQYF

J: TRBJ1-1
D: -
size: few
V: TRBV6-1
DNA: TGTGCCAGCAGTGCGACAGTGAACACTGAAGCTTTCTTT
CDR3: CASSATVNTEAFF

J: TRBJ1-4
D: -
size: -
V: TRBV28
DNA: TGTGCCAGCAGTTGGCCGGGTGGGGGGTATGAAAAACTGTTTTTT
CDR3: CASSWPGGGYEKLFF

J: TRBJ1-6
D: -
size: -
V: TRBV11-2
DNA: TGTGCCAGCAGCTTAGATCAGATACGACAGTATTCACCCCTCCACTTT
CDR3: CASSLDQIRQYSPLHF

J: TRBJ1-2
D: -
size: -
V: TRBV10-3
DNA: TGTGCCATCAGTGAGTCACCTGGGGATGGCTACACCTTC
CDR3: CAISESPGDGYTF

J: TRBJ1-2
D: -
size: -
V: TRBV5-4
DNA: TGTGCCAGCAGCTCAGAAGGACGCGGCTATGGCTACACCTTC
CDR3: CASSSEGRGYGYTF

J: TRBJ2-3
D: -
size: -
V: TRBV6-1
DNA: TGTGCCAGCAGTGACGGGGGCAGAGCCACAGATACGCAGTATTTT
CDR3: CASSDGGRATDTQYF

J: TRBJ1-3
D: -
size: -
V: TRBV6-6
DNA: TGTGCCAGCGTTTCAGTCCTGGGAAACACCATATATTTT
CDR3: CASVSVLGNTIYF

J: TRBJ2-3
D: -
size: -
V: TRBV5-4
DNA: TGTGCCAGCAGCTTGGACTTCACAGATACGCAGTATTTT
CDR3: CASSLDFTDTQYF

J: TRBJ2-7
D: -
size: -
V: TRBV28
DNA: TGTGCCAGCAGTTTGGACTTGTTGATCTACGAGCAGTACTTC
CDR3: CASSLDLLIYEQYF

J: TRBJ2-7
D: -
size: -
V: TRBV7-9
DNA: TGTGCCAGCAGCTTAGCGGTACAGACCTACGAGCAGTACTTC
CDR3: CASSLAVQTYEQYF

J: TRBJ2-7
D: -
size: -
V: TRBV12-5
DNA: TGTGCTAGTGCCGCATGGGGGGCCTACGAGCAGTACTTC
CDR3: CASAAWGAYEQYF

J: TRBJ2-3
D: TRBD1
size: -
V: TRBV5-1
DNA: TGCGCCAGCAGCTTGGGTGAGCCAGGGGGCGCAGATACGCAGTATTTT
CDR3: CASSLGEPGGADTQYF

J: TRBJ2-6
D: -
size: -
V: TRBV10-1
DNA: TGCGCCAGCAAAGACCTTGGGGCCAACGTCCTGACTTTC
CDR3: CASKDLGANVLTF

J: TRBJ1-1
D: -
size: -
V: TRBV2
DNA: TGTGCCAGCAGTGTCGAGGACACTGAAGCTTTCTTT
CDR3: CASSVEDTEAFF

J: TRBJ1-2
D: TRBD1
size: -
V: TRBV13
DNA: TGTGCCAGCAGCCCAGGACAGGGTTTCTATGGCTACACCTTC
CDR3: CASSPGQGFYGYTF

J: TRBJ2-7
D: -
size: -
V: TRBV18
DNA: TGTGCCAGCTCACCAGGGCGACCCTCGGACGAGCAGTACTTC
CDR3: CASSPGRPSDEQYF

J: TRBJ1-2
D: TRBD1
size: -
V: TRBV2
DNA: TGTGCCAGCAGTACCGGGACAGGGGGCGTCTATGGCTACACCTTC
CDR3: CASSTGTGGVYGYTF

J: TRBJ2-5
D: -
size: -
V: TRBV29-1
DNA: TGCAGCGTTGAATACGGGGCCCGGGGGACCCAGTACTTC
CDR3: CSVEYGARGTQYF

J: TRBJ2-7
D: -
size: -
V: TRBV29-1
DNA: TGCAGCGTTGAAAGAGGCGGCTACGAGCAGTACTTC
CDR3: CSVERGGYEQYF

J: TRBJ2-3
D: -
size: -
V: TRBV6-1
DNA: TGTGCCAGCAGTACGGACATTGATACGCAGTATTTT
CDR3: CASSTDIDTQYF

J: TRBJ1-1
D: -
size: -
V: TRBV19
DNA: TGTGCCAGTAGTATATCGGGGGTCGGGTTTACTGAAGCTTTCTTT
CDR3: CASSISGVGFTEAFF

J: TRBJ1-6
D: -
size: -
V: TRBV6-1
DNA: TGTGCCAGCAGTGAAGGGTATAATTCACCCCTCCACTTT
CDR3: CASSEGYNSPLHF

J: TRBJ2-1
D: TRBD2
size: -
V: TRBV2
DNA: TGTGCCAGCAGTGCGGGGGGGAGCTACAATGAGCAGTTCTTC
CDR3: CASSAGGSYNEQFF

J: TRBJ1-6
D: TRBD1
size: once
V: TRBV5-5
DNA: TGTGCCAGCAACCCAGGGGGAAGCTCCTATAATTCACCCCTCCACTTT
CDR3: CASNPGGSSYNSPLHF

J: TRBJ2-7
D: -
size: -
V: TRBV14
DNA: TGTGCCAGCAGCCAAGCGGGATCCTACGAGCAGTACTTC
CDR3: CASSQAGSYEQYF

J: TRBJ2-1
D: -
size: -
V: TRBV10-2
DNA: TGCGCCAGCCGGGGCGGGCTAGCCGACAATGAGCAGTTCTTC
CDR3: CASRGGLADNEQFF

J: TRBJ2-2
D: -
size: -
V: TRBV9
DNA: TGTGCCAGCAGCGTAGACGGGGACGGGGAGCTGTTTTTT
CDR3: CASSVDGDGELFF

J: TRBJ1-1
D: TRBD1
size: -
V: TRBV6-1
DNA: TGTGCCAGCAGTGCCCGGACAGGATGGGGACTTAACACTGAAGCTTTCTTT
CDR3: CASSARTGWGLNTEAFF

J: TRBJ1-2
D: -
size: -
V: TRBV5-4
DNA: TGTGCCAGCAGCTTGGGGGCGGAGCCCGGTGGCTACACCTTC
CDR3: CASSLGAEPGGYTF

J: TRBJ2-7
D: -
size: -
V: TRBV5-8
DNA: TGTGCCAGCAGCCGCCGACTCGGTTACGAGCAGTACTTC
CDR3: CASSRRLGYEQYF